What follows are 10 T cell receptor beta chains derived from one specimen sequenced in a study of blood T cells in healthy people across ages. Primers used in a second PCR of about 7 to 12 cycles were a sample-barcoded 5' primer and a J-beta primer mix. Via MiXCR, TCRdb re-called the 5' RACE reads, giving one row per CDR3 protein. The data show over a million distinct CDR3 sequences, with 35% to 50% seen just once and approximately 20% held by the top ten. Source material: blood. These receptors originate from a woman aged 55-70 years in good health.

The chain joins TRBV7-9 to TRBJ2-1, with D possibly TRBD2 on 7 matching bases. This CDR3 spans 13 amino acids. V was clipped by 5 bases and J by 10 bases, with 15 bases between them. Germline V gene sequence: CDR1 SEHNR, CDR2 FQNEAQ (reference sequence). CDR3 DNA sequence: TGTGCCAGCAGCGGAGGGGGGGTCGGGGAGCAGTTCTTC. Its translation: CASSGGGVGEQFF.

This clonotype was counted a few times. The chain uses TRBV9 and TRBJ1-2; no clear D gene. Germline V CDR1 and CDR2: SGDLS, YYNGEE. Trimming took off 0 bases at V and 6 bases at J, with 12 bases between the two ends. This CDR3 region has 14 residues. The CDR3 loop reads CASSVDRGLDGYTF. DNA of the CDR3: TGTGCCAGCAGCGTAGATCGAGGGTTGGATGGCTACACCTTC. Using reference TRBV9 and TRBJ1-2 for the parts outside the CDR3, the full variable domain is DSGVTQTPKHLITATGQRVTLRCSPRSGDLSVYWYQQSLDQGLQFLIQYYNGEERAKGNILERFSAQQFPDLHSELNLSSLELGDSALYFCASSVDRGLDGYTFGSGTRLTVV.

In DNA form, the CDR3 reads TGTGCCAGGGGGACAACCGAAGAGACCCAGTACTTC. Encoded protein: CARGTTEETQYF. The J gene is TRBJ2-5, the V gene TRBV2; D is possibly TRBD1 (6 bases). V was cut by 9 bases and J by 3 bases, with 11 bases left in between. Germline V gene sequence: CDR1 SNHLY, CDR2 FYNNEI. The CDR3 totals 12 residues.

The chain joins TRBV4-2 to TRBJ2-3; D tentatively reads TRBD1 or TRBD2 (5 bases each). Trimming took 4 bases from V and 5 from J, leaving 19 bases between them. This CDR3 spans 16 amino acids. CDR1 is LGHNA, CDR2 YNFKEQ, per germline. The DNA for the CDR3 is TGTGCCAGCAGCCGACCTGTCGGGATGGGGGAAGATACGCAGTATTTT. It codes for CASSRPVGMGEDTQYF.

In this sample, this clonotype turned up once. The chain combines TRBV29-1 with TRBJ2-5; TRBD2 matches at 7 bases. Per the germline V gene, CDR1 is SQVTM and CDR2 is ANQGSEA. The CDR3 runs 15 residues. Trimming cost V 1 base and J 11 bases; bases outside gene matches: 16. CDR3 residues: CSVEGLQGLMDEQYF. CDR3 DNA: TGCAGCGTTGAAGGTCTTCAGGGACTAATGGATGAGCAGTACTTC.

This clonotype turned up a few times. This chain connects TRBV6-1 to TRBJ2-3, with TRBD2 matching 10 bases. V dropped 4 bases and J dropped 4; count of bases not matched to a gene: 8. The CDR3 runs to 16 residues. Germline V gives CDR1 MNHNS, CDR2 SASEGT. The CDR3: CASSGTSGIRADTQYF. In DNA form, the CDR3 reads TGTGCCAGCAGTGGCACTAGCGGGATTAGGGCAGATACGCAGTATTTT.

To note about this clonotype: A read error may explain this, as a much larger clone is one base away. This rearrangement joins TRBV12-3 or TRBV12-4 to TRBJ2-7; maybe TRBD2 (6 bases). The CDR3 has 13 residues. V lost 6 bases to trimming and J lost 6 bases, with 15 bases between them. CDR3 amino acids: CASSGRAWGEQYF. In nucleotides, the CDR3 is TGTGCCAGCAGCGGGAGAGCCTGGGGCGAGCAGTACTTC.

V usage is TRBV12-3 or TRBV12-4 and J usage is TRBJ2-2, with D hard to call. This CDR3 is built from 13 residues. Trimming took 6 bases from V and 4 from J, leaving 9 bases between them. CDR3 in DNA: TGTGCCAGCAGCCCATCCACCACCGGGGAGCTGTTTTTT. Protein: CASSPSTTGELFF.

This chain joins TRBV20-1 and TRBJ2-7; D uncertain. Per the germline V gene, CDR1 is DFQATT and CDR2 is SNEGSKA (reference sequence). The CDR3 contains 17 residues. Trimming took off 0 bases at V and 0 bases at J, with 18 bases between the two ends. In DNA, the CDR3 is TGCAGTGCTAGAGACTATGCGACCCAAGCGAGCTCCTACGAGCAGTACTTC. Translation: CSARDYATQASSYEQYF.

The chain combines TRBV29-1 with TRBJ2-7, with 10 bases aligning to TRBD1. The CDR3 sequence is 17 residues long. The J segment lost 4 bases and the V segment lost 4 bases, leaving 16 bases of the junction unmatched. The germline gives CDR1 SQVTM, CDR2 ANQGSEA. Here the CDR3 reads CSVGKGQGFSSLYEQYF. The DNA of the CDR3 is TGCAGCGTTGGTAAGGGACAGGGGTTCTCATCCCTATACGAGCAGTACTTC.